This T cell receptor beta chain emerged from a study of blood T cell repertoires in COVID-19. TCRdb's table, derived via immunoSEQ multiplex PCR, lists solely in-frame clones and lacks some. The sample consists of approximately 130,000 clones, 65% to 85% of them appearing once. V lost 1 base, J lost 7 bases, and 17 bases lay in between. From germline, CDR1 is SGHDN and CDR2 FVKESK. The CDR3 contains 17 residues. The sample taken for sequencing was peripheral blood. The chain has TRBV14 and TRBJ1-6; maybe TRBD1 (5 bases). The sequence was collected from a man older than 75 with active or convalescent COVID-19. Here the CDR3 DNA reads TGTGCCAGCAGCCAAGGCGGCAGGGTGCTAGGAAATTCACCCCTCCACTTT. Protein: CASSQGGRVLGNSPLHF.